The entry that follows covers one T cell receptor (beta chain) sequence. The data originate from a study of PD-L1 blockade in urothelial cancer. The wider study: Atezolizumab (1,200 mg intravenously every 3 weeks) began at some point between 2014 and 2015 for patients. Each blood sample yielded a median of about 150,000 T cells. Investigators checked blood 3 weeks (second dose) and 6 weeks after treatment start.

Noted time point: pretreatment peripheral blood. Only in-frame clones appear in the TCRdb table, and some are missing; sequencing was by immunoSEQ multiplex PCR. The profile shows roughly 67,000 clones, 70% to 90% of them singletons. Losses at the gene ends were 5 bases for V and 4 bases for J; bases not matched to a gene: 7. The CDR3 covers 15 residues. Germline V gene data show CDR1 as SGHNT and CDR2 as YENEEA. This receptor was identified in a man in his sixties with urothelial cancer. This chain connects TRBV11-3 to TRBJ2-1, with 8 bases lining up with TRBD1. The specimen comprised PBMCs, sampled around atezolizumab (anti-PD-L1) treatment. The CDR3 DNA reads as TGTGCCAGCAGCATCCGACAGGGGCTTTACAATGAGCAGTTCTTC. This encodes CASSIRQGLYNEQFF. The entire variable domain, with the rest obtained from reference TRBV11-3 and TRBJ2-1, is as follows: EAGVVQSPRYKIIEKKQPVAFWCNPISGHNTLYWYLQNLGQGPELLIRYENEEAVDDSQLPKDRFSAERLKGVDSTLKIQPAELGDSAVYLCASSIRQGLYNEQFFGPGTRLTVL.